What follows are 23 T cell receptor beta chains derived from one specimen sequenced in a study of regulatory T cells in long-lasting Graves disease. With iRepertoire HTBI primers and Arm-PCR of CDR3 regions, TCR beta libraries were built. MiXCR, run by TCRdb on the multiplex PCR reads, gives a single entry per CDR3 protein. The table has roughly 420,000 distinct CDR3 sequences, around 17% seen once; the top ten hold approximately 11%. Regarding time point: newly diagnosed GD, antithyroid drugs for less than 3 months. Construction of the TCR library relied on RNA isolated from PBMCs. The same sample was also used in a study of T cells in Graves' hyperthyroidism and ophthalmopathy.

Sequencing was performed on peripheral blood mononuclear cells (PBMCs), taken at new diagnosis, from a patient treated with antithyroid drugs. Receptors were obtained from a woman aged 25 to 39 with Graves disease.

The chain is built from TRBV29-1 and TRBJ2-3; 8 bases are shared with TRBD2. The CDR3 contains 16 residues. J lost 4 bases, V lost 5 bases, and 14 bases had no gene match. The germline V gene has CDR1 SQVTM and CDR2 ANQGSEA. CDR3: CSVIISGKDLADTQYF. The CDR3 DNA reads TGCAGCGTTATTATTAGCGGGAAAGATTTGGCAGATACGCAGTATTTT.

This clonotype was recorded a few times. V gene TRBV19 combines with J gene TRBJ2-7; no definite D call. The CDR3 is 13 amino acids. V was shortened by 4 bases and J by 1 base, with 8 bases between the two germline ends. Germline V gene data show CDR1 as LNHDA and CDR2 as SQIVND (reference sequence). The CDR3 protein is CASSKELSYEQYF. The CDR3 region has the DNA TGTGCCAGTAGTAAGGAGCTTTCCTACGAGCAGTACTTC.

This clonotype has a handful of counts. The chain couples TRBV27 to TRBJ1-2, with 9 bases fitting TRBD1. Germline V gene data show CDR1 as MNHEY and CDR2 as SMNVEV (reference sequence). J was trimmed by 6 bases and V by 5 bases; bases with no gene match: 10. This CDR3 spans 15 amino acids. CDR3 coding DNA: TGTGCCAGCAGTGCCGCCTCGACAGGGGGGAATGGCTACACCTTC. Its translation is CASSAASTGGNGYTF.

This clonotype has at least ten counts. In DNA form, the CDR3 reads TGTGCCAGCAGTGAGCTCCGATGGGAGCAGTACTTC. The encoded protein is CASSELRWEQYF. This rearrangement joins TRBV6-1 to TRBJ2-7; D gene unclear. The germline V and J ends were trimmed by 3 bases and 7 bases, with 10 bases remaining between them. This CDR3 has 12 amino acids. Germline V gives CDR1 MNHNS, CDR2 SASEGT.

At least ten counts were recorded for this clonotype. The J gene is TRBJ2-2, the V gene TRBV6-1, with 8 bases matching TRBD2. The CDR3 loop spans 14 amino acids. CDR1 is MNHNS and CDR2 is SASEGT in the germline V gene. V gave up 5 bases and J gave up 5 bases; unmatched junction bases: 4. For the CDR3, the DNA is TGTGCCAGCAGTAGGACTAGCTGGACCGGGGAGCTGTTTTTT. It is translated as CASSRTSWTGELFF.

Here the CDR3 reads CSADFIERRTEAFF. The CDR3 DNA sequence: TGCAGTGCCGACTTTATCGAGCGGCGGACTGAAGCTTTCTTT. The chain uses TRBV20-1 and TRBJ1-1; no reliable D call. The CDR3 loop spans 14 amino acids. From germline, CDR1 is DFQATT and CDR2 SNEGSKA (reference sequence). V was trimmed by 6 bases and J by 5 bases, leaving 19 bases between them.

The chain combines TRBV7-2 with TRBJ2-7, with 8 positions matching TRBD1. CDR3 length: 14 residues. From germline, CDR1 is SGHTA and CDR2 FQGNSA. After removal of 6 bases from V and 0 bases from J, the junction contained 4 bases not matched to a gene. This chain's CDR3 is CASSTQGVSYEQYF. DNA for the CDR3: TGTGCCAGCAGTACACAGGGGGTCTCCTACGAGCAGTACTTC.

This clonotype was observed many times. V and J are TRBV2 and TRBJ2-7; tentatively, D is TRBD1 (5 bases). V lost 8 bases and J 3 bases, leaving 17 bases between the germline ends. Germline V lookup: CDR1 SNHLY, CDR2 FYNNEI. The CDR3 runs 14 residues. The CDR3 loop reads CASSRTLLGYEQYF. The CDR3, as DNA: TGTGCCAGCTCCAGGACACTATTGGGCTACGAGCAGTACTTC.

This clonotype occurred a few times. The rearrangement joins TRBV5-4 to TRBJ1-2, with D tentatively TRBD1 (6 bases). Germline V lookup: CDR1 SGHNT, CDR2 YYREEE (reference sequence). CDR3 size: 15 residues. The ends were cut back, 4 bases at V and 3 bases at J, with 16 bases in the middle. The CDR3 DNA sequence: TGTGCCAGCAGCACCCGGACAGCTTCGCACTATGGCTACACCTTC. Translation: CASSTRTASHYGYTF.

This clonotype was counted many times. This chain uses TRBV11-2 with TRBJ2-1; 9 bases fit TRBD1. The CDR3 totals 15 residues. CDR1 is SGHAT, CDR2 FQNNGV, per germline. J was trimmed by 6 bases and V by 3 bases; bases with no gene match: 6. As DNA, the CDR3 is TGTGCCAGCAGCTTGGCAGGACAGGGGAGCAATGAGCAGTTCTTC. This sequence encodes CASSLAGQGSNEQFF.

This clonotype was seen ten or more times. CDR3 sequence (DNA): TGTGCCAGCAGTCCCCTGGTAAGGGATCAGCCCCAGCATTTT. It translates to CASSPLVRDQPQHF. V usage is TRBV28 and J usage is TRBJ1-5; unclear D gene. V was clipped by 5 bases and J by 5 bases, with 13 bases between them. CDR3 length equals 14 residues. Looked up from germline, CDR1 is MDHEN and CDR2 is SYDVKM. The full variable domain, rest sourced from reference TRBV28 and TRBJ1-5, is DVKVTQSSRYLVKRTGEKVFLECVQDMDHENMFWYRQDPGLGLRLIYFSYDVKMKEKGDIPEGYSVSREKKERFSLILESASTNQTSMYLCASSPLVRDQPQHFGDGTRLSIL.

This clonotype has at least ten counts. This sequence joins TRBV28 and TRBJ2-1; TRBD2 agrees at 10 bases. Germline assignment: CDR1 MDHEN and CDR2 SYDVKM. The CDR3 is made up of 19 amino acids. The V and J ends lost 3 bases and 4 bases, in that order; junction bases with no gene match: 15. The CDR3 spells CASSFRGLADYSSYNEQFF. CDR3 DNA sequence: TGTGCCAGCAGTTTTAGAGGACTAGCGGATTACTCCTCTTACAATGAGCAGTTCTTC. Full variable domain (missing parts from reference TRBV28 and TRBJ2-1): DVKVTQSSRYLVKRTGEKVFLECVQDMDHENMFWYRQDPGLGLRLIYFSYDVKMKEKGDIPEGYSVSREKKERFSLILESASTNQTSMYLCASSFRGLADYSSYNEQFFGPGTRLTVL.

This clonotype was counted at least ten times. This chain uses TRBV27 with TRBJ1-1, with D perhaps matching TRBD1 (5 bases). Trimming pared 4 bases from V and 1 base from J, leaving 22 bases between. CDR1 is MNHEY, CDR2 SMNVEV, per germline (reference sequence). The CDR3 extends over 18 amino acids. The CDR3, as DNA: TGTGCCAGCAGTTCCATACTTAATCCGGGACGCCAGAACACTGAAGCTTTCTTT. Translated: CASSSILNPGRQNTEAFF.

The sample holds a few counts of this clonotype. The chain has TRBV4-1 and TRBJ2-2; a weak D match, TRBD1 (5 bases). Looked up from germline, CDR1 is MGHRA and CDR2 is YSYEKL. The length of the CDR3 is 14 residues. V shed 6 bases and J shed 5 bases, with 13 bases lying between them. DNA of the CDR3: TGCGCCAGCAGGAACCAGGGAAGAACCGGGGAGCTGTTTTTT. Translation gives CASRNQGRTGELFF.

DNA of the CDR3: TGCGCCAGCAGCCAGTCGTGGGACAATGAGCAGTTCTTC. Protein: CASSQSWDNEQFF. This chain uses TRBV5-1 with TRBJ2-1; D remains unclear. Trimming shortened V by 4 bases and J by 5 bases, and 10 bases separated the two germline ends. This CDR3 has 13 amino acids. Germline V lookup: CDR1 SGHRS, CDR2 YFSETQ.

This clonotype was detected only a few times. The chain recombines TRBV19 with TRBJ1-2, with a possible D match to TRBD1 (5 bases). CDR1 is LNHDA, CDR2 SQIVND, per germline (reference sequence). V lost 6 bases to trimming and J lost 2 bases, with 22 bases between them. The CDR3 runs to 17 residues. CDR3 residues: CASRPPAVHRKNYGYTF. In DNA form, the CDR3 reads TGTGCCAGTAGACCTCCGGCCGTTCACAGGAAAAACTATGGCTACACCTTC.

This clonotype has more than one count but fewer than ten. Here the CDR3 reads CASSARDPASAYNEQFF. The CDR3 bases are TGCGCCAGCAGCGCCCGGGATCCAGCTAGCGCCTACAATGAGCAGTTCTTC. V is TRBV5-1 and J is TRBJ2-1, with D perhaps TRBD2 (6 bases). The V end lost 4 bases, the J end lost 2 bases, and 19 bases lay between the germline ends. Looked up from germline, CDR1 is SGHRS and CDR2 is YFSETQ. The CDR3 runs 17 residues.

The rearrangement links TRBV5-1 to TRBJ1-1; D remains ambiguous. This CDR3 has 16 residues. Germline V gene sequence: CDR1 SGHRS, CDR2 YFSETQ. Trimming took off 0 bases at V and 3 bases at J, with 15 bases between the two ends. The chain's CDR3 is CASSLDWAEEYTEAFF. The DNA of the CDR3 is TGCGCCAGCAGCTTGGATTGGGCAGAAGAATACACTGAAGCTTTCTTT.

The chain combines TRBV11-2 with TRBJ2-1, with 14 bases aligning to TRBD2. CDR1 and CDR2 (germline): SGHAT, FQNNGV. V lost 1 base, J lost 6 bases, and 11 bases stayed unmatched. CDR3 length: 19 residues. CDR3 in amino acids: CASSLVAGTSGSRLNEQFF. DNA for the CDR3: TGTGCCAGCAGCTTAGTCGCCGGGACTAGCGGGAGCAGACTCAATGAGCAGTTCTTC.

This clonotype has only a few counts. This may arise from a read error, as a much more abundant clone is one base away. CDR3 nucleotides: TGTGCCAGCAGTCTACAGGTAACCCACGAGCAGTACTTC. Amino acid sequence: CASSLQVTHEQYF. This chain links TRBV28 with TRBJ2-7; D might be TRBD1 (5 bases). The CDR3 loop spans 13 amino acids. With 5 bases removed from V and 5 bases from J, the gap between germline ends came to 13 bases. CDR1 MDHEN and CDR2 SYDVKM come from the germline V gene.

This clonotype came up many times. CDR3 bases: TGTGCCACCAGCAGAGCTCCCAGGGAGGGCTACACCTTC. It translates to CATSRAPREGYTF. The chain links TRBV15 to TRBJ1-2; D is possibly TRBD1 (5 bases). Germline CDR1 reads LNHNV; CDR2 reads YYDKDF (reference sequence). CDR3 length: 13 residues. The ends were cut back, 1 base at V and 8 bases at J, with 11 bases in the middle. Using reference TRBV15 and TRBJ1-2 for the parts outside the CDR3, the full variable domain is DAMVIQNPRYQVTQFGKPVTLSCSQTLNHNVMYWYQQKSSQAPKLLFHYYDKDFNNEADTPDNFQSRRPNTSFCFLDIRSPGLGDTAMYLCATSRAPREGYTFGSGTRLTVV.

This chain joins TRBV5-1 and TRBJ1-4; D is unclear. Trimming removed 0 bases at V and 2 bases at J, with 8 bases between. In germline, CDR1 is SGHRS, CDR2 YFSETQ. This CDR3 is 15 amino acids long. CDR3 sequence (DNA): TGCGCCAGCAGCTTGGGAAGGGCGACTAATGAAAAACTGTTTTTT. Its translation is CASSLGRATNEKLFF.

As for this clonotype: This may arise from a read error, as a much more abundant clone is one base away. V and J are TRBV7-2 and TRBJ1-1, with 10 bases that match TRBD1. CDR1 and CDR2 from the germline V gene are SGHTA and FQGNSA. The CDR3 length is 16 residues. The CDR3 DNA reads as TGTGCCAGCAGCCCCGACAGGGGGCAGCGGAACACTGAAGGTTTCTTT. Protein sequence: CASSPDRGQRNTEGFF.